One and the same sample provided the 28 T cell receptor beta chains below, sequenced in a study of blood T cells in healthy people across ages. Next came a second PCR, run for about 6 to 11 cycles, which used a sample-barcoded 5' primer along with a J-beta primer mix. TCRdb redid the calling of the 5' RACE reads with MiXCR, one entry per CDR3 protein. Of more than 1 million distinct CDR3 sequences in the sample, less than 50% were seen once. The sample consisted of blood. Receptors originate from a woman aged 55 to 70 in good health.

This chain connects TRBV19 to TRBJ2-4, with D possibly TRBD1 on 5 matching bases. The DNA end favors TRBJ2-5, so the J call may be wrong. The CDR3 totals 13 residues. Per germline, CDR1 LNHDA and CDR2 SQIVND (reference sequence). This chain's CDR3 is CASSTRNRETQYF. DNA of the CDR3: TGTGCCAGTAGTACCCGAAACAGGGAGACCCAGTACTTC.

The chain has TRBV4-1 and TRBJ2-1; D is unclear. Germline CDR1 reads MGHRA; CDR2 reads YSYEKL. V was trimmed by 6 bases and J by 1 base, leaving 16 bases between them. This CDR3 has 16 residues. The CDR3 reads CASRVVDMVSYNEQFF. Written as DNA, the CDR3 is TGCGCCAGCAGGGTGGTGGATATGGTGTCCTACAATGAGCAGTTCTTC.

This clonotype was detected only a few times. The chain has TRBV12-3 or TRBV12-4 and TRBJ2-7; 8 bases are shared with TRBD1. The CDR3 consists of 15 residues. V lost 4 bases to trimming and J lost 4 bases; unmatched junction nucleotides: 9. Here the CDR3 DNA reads TGTGCCAGCAGTTCTCCCTCGACAGGGGTATACGAGCAGTACTTC. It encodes CASSSPSTGVYEQYF.

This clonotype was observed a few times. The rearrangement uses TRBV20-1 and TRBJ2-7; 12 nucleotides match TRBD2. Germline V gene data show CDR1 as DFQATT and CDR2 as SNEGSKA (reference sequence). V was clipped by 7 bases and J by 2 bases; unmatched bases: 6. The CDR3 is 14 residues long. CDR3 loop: CSVPSSGRAYEQYF. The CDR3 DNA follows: TGCAGTGTCCCATCTAGCGGGAGGGCCTACGAGCAGTACTTC.

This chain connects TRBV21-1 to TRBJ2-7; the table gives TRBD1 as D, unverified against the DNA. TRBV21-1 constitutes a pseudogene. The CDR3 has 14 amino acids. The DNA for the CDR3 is TGTGCCAGCAGCAAACCGGGACAAACCTACGAGCAGTACTTC. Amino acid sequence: CASSKPGQTYEQYF.

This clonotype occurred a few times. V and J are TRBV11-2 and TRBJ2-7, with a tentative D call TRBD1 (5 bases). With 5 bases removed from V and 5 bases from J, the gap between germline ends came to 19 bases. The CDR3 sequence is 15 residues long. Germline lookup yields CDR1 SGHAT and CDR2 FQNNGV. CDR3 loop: CASSITLTGIHEQYF. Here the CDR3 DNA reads TGTGCCAGCAGCATAACCTTAACAGGTATCCACGAGCAGTACTTC.

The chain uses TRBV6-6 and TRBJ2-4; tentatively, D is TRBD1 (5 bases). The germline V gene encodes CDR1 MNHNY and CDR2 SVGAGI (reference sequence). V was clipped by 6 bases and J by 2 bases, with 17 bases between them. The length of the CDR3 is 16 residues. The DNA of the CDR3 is TGTGCCAGCAGAAAGGGGCAGGGTTTATCCAAAAACATTCAGTACTTC. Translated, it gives CASRKGQGLSKNIQYF.

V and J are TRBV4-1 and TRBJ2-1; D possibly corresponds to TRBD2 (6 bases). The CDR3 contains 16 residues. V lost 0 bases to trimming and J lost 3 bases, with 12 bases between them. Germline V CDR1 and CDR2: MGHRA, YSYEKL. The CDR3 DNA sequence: TGCGCCAGCAGCCAAGACCTCTCCGGGAGCTACAATGAGCAGTTCTTC. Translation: CASSQDLSGSYNEQFF.

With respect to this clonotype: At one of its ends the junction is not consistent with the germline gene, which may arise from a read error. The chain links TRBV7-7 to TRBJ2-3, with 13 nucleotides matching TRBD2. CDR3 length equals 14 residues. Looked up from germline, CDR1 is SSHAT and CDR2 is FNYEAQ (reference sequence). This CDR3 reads CASSSGLAGDAQYF. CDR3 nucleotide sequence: TGTGCCAGCAGCTCCGGACTAGCGGGAGATGCGCAGTATTTT.

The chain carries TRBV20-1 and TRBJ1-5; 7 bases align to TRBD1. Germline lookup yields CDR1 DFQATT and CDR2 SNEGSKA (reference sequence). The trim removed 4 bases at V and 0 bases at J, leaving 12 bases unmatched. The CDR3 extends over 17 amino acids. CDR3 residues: CSANDREPPYSNQPQHF. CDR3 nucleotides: TGCAGTGCTAATGACAGGGAACCCCCATATAGCAATCAGCCCCAGCATTTT.

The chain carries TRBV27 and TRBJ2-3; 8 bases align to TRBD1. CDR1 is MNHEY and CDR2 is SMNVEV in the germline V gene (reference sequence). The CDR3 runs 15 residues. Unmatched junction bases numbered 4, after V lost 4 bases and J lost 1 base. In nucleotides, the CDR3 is TGTGCCAGCAGTTCGACAGGGGACGGCACAGATACGCAGTATTTT. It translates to CASSSTGDGTDTQYF.

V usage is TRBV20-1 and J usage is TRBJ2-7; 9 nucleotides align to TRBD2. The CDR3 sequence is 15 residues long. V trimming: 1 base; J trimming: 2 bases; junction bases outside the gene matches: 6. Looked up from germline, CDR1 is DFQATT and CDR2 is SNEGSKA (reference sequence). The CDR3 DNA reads TGCAGTGCTAGAGGTGTGCGGGAGGGCCCCTACGAGCAGTACTTC. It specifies CSARGVREGPYEQYF.

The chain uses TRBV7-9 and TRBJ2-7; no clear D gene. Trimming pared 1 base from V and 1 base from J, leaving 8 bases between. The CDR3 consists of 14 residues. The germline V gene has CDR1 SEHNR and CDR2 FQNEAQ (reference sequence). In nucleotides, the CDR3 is TGTGCCAGCAGCTTAGAGACACATTCCTACGAGCAGTACTTC. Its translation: CASSLETHSYEQYF.

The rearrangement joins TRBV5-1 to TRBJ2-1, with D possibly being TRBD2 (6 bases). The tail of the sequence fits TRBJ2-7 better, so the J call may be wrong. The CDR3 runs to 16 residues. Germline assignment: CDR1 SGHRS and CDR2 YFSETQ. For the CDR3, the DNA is TGCGCCAGCAGCTTGGCCATTGGAGGGCTCTACAATGAGCAGTACTTC. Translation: CASSLAIGGLYNEQYF.

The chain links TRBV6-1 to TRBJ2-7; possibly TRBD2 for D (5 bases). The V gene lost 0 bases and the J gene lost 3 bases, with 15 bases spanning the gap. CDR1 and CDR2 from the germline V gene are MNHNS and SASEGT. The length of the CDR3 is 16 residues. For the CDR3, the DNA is TGTGCCAGCAGTGAAGCGCTTCTGAGAGGGAGCTACGAGCAGTACTTC. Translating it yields CASSEALLRGSYEQYF.

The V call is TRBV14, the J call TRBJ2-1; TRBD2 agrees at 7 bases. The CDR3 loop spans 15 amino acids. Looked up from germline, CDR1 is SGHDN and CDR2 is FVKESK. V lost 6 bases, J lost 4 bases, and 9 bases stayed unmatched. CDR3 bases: TGTGCCAGCAGACCAACGGGGGGACCTTACAATGAGCAGTTCTTC. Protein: CASRPTGGPYNEQFF.

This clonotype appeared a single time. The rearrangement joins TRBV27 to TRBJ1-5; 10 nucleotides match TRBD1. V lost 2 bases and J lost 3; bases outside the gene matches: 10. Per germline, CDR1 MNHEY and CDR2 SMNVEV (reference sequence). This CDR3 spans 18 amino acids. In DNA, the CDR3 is TGTGCCAGCAGTTTAAGCGGGGGGACAGGGGTCGTCAATCAGCCCCAGCATTTT. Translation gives CASSLSGGTGVVNQPQHF.

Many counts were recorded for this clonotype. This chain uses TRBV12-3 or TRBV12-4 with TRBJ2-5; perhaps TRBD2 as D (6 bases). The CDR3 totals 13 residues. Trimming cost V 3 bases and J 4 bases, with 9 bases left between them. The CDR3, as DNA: TGTGCCAGCAGTTTTCTGGGACTAGAGACCCAGTACTTC. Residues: CASSFLGLETQYF.

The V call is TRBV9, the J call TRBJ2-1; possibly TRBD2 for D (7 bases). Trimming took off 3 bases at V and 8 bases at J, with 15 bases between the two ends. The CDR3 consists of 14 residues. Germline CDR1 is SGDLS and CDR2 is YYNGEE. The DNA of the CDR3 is TGTGCCAGCAGCGCTAGGGGGGGGTACTATGAGCAGTTCTTC. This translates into CASSARGGYYEQFF.

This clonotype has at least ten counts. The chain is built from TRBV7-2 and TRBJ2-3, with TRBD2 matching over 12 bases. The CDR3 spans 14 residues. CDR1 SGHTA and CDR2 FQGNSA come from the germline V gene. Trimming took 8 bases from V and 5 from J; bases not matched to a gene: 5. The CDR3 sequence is CASRRLAGVDTQYF. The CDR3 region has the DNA TGTGCCAGCCGACGACTAGCGGGAGTAGATACGCAGTATTTT.

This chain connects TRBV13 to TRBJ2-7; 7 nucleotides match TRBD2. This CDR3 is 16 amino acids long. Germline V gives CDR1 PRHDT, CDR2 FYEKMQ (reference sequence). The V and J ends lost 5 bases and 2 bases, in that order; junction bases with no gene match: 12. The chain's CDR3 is CASSIRTSGATYEQYF. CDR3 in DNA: TGTGCCAGCAGCATAAGGACTAGTGGTGCTACCTACGAGCAGTACTTC.

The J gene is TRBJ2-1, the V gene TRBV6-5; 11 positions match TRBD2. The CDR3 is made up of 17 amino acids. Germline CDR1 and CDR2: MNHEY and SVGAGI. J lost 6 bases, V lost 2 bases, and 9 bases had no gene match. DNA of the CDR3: TGTGCCAGCAGTTACGGAATTACTAGCGGGAGATTCAATGAGCAGTTCTTC. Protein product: CASSYGITSGRFNEQFF.

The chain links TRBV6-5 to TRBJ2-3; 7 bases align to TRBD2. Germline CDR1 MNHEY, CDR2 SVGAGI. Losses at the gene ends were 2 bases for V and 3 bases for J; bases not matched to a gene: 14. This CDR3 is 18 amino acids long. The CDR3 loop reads CASSYPNRAGVMTDTQYF. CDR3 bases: TGTGCCAGCAGTTACCCCAACCGGGCGGGAGTGATGACAGATACGCAGTATTTT.

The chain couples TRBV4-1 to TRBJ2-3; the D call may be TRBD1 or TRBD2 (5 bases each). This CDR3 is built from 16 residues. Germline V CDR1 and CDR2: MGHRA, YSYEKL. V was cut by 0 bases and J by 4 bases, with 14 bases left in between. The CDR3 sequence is CASSQDEGPGPDTQYF. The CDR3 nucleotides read TGCGCCAGCAGCCAAGATGAGGGTCCAGGGCCAGATACGCAGTATTTT.

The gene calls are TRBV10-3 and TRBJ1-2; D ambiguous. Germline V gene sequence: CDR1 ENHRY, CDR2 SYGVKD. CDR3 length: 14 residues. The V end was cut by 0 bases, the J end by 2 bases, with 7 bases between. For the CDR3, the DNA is TGTGCCATCAGTGAGTCAAGGAACAACTATGGCTACACCTTC. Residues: CAISESRNNYGYTF.

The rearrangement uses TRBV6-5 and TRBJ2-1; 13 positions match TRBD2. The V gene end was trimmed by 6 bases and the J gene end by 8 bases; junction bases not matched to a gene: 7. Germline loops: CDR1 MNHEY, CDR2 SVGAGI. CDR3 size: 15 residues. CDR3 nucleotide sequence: TGTGCCAGCAGAGGGACTAGCGGGACTAGCGATGAGCAGTTCTTC. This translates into CASRGTSGTSDEQFF.

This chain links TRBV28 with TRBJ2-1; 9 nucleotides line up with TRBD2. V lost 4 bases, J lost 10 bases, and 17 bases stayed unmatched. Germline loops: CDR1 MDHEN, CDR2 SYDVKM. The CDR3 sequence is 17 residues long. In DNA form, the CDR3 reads TGTGCCAGCAGTTCGCTGAGACTAGCGGCGCTTTCTAAGGAGCAGTTCTTC. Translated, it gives CASSSLRLAALSKEQFF.

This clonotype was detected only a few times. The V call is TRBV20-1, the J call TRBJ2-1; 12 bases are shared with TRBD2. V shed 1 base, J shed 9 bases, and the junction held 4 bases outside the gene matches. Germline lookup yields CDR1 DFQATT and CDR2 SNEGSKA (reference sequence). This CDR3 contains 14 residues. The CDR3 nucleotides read TGCAGTGCTAGAGGACTAGCGGGAGAGGGTGAGCAGTTCTTC. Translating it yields CSARGLAGEGEQFF.